This T cell receptor (beta chain) was captured by sequencing in a study of vaccination and CD4 T cells after COVID-19. Background on the study: Controls used CEFX viral epitopes (positive), HIV-1 Nef peptides (negative), or no peptide.

Germline trimming cut 1 base from V and 3 bases from J; bases unmatched to any gene: 2. The CDR3 loop spans 16 amino acids. Germline loops: CDR1 SGHTA, CDR2 FQGNSA. Cultured CD4+ T-cell DNA underwent Oncomine TCR Beta short-read sequencing. MiXCR, applied by TCRdb to the PCR reads, yields one record per CDR3 protein. The table shows fewer than 20,000 distinct CDR3 sequences, with about 40% occurring only once. In regard to this clonotype: Its specificity is unknown.

Treatment noted: roughly 11-day PBMC culture with coronavirus spike peptide pools or control peptides (ViraFEST assay). The TCR originated in a human donor who had recovered from COVID-19. Sequenced input: CD4+ T cells from blood, cultured in vitro. The rearrangement joins TRBV7-2 to TRBJ2-3; 12 bases are shared with TRBD2. The DNA for the CDR3 is TGTGCCAGCAGCTTAGGCGGGACTAGCGGGACAGATACGCAGTATTTT. Its protein is CASSLGGTSGTDTQYF.